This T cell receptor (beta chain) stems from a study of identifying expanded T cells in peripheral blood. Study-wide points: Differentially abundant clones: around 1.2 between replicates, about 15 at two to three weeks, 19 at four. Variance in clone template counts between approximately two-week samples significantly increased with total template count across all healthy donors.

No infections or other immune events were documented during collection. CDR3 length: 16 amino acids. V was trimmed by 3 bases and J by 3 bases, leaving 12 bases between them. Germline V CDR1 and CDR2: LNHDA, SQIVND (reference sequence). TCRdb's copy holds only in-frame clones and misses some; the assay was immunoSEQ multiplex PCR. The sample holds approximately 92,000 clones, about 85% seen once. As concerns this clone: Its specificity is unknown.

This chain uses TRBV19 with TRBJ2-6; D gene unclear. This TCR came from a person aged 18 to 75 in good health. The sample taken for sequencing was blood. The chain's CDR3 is CASSMAAVLGANVLTF. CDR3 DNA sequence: TGTGCCAGTAGTATGGCCGCGGTGCTTGGGGCCAACGTCCTGACTTTC.